A selection of T cell receptor beta chains follows, all from one sample in a study of shared clonotypes between healthy human individuals. Assay: immunoSEQ multiplex PCR; the TCRdb copy retains only in-frame clones and omits some. The sample has roughly 1,000,000 clones, about 84% seen once. Input material: memory CD4+ T cells from PBMCs. The receptor source for this set is a man aged 18 to 35 in good health. Some clones in this sample may be carry-over from other donors' samples. Each CDR3 is given with its conserved first and last residue. The D gene is left open where the match is weak. Only some rows state a clone size, as once, few, many or a class for expanded clones.

j_call clone_size d_call v_call cdr3_nt cdr3_aa
TRBJ2-5 - TRBD1 TRBV5-5 TGTGCCAGCAGCTCCCTCGGACAGGGGGAGACCCAGTACTTC CASSSLGQGETQYF
TRBJ2-7 - TRBD2 TRBV7-3 TGTGCCAGCAGCATCGATAGCGGGGTTCCCCTCTACGAGCAGTACTTC CASSIDSGVPLYEQYF
TRBJ1-2 - - TRBV18 TGTGCCAGCTCACCATCGGGGTATGGCTACACCTTC CASSPSGYGYTF
TRBJ1-1 few - TRBV27 TGTGCCAGCAGTGGAGGGCTGGGGTTTTACACTGAAGCTTTCTTT CASSGGLGFYTEAFF
TRBJ1-1 - - TRBV4-2 TGTGCCAGCAGCCAAGATTCGGATATGAACACTGAAGCTTTCTTT CASSQDSDMNTEAFF
TRBJ2-1 - - TRBV5-1 TGCGCCAGCAGCCACCGGGACCAGTTCAATGAGCAGTTCTTC CASSHRDQFNEQFF
TRBJ2-2 - TRBD1 TRBV7-8 TGTGCCAGCAGCGCCCGGACAGGGGTTGAGGAGCTGTTTTTT CASSARTGVEELFF
TRBJ1-1 - - TRBV5-1 TGCGCCAGCAGCTTGGCCCCACCACAGGGCGGCACTGAAGCTTTCTTT CASSLAPPQGGTEAFF
TRBJ2-1 - TRBD2 TRBV7-2 TGTGCCAGCAGCTTGGGGCGGGAGAGATACAATGAGCAGTTCTTC CASSLGRERYNEQFF
TRBJ1-2 few - TRBV6-1 TGTGCCAGCAGTGAGTCGGCGGGACCCAAGGGGGGCTACACCTTC CASSESAGPKGGYTF
TRBJ2-6 - - TRBV5-1 TGCGCCAGCAGCCCACGGAACTCTGGGGCCAACGTCCTGACTTTC CASSPRNSGANVLTF
TRBJ2-7 - - TRBV2 TGTGCCAGCAGTGAAGCGGCAGGCCTACGAGGGTACTTC CASSEAAGLRGYF
TRBJ1-5 - - TRBV6-1 TGTGCCAGCAGTGAAGTGAAGGGGACTAGCAATCAGCCCCAGCATTTT CASSEVKGTSNQPQHF
TRBJ2-7 once - TRBV6-6 TGTGCCAGCAGTTACCCGACCGACGGCGAGCAGTACTTC CASSYPTDGEQYF
TRBJ1-1 many - TRBV28 TGTGCCAGCAGTCCACCTCGACAGACCCTGAACACTGAAGCTTTCTTT CASSPPRQTLNTEAFF
TRBJ2-4 few - TRBV13 TGTGCCAGCAGTGTTCGGCTAGCCAAAAACATTCAGTACTTC CASSVRLAKNIQYF
TRBJ2-5 - - TRBV5-1 TGCGCCAGCAGCTTTTTTACAGCGGAAGAGACCCAGTACTTC CASSFFTAEETQYF
TRBJ2-7 - TRBD2 TRBV7-2 TGTGCCAGCAGCTTAGGACTAGCGGGAGTCGGGTACGAGCAGTACTTC CASSLGLAGVGYEQYF
TRBJ1-2 - - TRBV9 TGTGCCAGCAGCGGGGCCCTGTCCGATGACTATGGCTACACCTTC CASSGALSDDYGYTF
TRBJ1-3 - - TRBV5-1 TGCGCCAGCAGCTTGGGCCAAACTACTGGAAACACCATATATTTT CASSLGQTTGNTIYF
TRBJ2-3 once - TRBV7-3 TGTGCCAGCAGGCTACAACCGAACACAGATACGCAGTATTTT CASRLQPNTDTQYF
TRBJ2-7 - - TRBV11-2 TGTGCCAGCAGTGGATTGGGGGCGTCAATCTACGAGCAGTACTTC CASSGLGASIYEQYF
TRBJ2-3 - - TRBV30 TGTGCCTGGAGTGTCGGGGGTGCAGATACGCAGTATTTT CAWSVGGADTQYF
TRBJ1-2 - - TRBV5-5 TGTGCCAGCAGCCAGGGGACCGGTAACACCTTC CASSQGTGNTF
TRBJ2-7 - - TRBV5-6 TGTGCCAGCAGCTTGGTAGGGTACGAGCAGTACTTC CASSLVGYEQYF